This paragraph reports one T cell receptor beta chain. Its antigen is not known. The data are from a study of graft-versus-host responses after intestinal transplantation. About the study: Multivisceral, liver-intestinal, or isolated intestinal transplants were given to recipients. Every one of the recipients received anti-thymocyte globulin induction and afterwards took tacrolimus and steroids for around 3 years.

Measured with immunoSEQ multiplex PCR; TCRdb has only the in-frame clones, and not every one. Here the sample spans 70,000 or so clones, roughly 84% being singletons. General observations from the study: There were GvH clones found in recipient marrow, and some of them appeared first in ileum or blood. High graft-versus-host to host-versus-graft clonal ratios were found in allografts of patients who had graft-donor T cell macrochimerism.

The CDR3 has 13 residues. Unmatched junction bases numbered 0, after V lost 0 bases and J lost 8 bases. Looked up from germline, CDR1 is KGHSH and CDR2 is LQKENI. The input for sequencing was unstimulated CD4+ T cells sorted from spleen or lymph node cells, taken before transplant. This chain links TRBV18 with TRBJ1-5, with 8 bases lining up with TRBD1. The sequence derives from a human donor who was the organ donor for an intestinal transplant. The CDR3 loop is CASSPPTGEPQHF. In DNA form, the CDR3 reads TGTGCCAGCTCACCACCGACAGGGGAGCCCCAGCATTTT. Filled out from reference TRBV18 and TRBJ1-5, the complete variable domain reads NAGVMQNPRHLVRRRGQEARLRCSPMKGHSHVYWYRQLPEEGLKFMVYLQKENIIDESGMPKERFSAEFPKEGPSILRIQQVVRGDSAAYFCASSPPTGEPQHFGDGTRLSIL.